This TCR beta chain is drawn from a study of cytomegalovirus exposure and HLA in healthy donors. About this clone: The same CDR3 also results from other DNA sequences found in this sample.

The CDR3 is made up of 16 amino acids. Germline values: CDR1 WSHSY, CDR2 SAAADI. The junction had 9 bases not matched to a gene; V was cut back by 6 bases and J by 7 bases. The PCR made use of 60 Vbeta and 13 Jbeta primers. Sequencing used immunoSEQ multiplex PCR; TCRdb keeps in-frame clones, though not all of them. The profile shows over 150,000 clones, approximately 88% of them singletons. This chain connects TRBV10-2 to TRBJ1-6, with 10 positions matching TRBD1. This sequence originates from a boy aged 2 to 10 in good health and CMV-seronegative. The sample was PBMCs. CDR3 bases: TGCGCCAGCAGGGAGACAGGGGGCGCGAAGAATTCACCCCTCCACTTT. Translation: CASRETGGAKNSPLHF.